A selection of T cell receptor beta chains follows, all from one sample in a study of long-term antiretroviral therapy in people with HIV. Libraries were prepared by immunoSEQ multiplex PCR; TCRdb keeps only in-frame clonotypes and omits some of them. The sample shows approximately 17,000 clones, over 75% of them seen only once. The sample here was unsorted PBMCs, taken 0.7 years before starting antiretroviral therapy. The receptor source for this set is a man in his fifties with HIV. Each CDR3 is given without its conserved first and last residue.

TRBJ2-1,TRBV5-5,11,ASSWWSGNEQF
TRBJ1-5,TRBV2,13,ASSEATGENQPQH
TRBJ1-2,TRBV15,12,ATVGDQGAFGYT
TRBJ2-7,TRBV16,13,ASSQIAGGYHEQY
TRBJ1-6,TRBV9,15,ASSVGQGYSYNSPLH
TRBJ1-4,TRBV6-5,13,ASNPSGTANEKLF
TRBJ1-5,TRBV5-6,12,ASSLAGGDQPQH
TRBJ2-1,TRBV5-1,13,ASSLYAGSYNEQF
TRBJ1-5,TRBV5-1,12,ASSLGVQGLPQH
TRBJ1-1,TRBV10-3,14,AISEIQGLMNTEAF
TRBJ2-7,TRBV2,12,ASSGGTGDAEQY
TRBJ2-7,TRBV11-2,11,ASRASGGYEQY
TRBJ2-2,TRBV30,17,AWSVSRDRVYKNTGELF
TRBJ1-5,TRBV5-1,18,ASSLGGKKTSPYSNQPQH
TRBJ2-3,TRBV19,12,ASSGRPFTDTQY
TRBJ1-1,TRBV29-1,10,SVGAGSYEAF
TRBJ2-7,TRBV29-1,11,SASGALNDEQY
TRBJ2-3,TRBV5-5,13,ASSLAASSGDTQY
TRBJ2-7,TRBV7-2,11,ASSSQDLLGQY
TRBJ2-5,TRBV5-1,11,ASSGQEQETQY
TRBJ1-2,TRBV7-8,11,ASSLVHNYGYT
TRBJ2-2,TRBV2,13,ASTPRAGNTGELF
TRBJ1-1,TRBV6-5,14,ASSYSTGMRDTEAF
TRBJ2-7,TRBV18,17,ASSPSSAIPGQGYYEQY
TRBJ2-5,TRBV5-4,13,ASSLMAGGPETQY
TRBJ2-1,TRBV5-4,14,ASRLAGGQSYNEQF
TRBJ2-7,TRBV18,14,ASSPGVSGGPYEQY
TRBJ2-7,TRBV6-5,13,ASSSGQGAGYEQY
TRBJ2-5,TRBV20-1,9,SAWIWETQY
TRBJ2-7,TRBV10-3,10,AISGVGRPEY
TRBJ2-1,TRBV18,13,ASSPPGTEGSQAF
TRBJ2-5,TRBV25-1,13,ASSEGARPRETQY
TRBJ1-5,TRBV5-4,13,ASSFTARGGQPQH
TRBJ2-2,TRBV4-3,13,ASSRGGRDTGELF
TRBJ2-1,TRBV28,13,ASSRGLAGGSEQF
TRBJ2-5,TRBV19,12,ASSSSRAGETQY
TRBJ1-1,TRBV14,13,ASSQFRGLWGEAF
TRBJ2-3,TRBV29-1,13,SVGGGGTSTDTQY
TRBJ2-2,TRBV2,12,ASSDKTGTGELF
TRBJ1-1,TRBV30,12,AWTRRGGNTEAF
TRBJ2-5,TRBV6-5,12,ASSYDSHQETQY
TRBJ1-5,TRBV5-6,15,ASSLWTGIDSNQPQH
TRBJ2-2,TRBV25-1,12,ASSEYRDTGELF
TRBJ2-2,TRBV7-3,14,ASSLFGTANTGELF
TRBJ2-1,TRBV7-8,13,ASSLGTSGYNEQF
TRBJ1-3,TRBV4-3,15,ASSQAASEGDGNTIY
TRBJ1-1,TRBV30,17,AWSVREGHSSRMNTEAF
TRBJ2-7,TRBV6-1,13,APSGMPDIGYEQY
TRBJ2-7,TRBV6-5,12,ASRVAGASYEQY
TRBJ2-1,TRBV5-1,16,ASSSGLAGRTSYNEQF
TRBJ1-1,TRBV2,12,ASSPTRGDTEAF
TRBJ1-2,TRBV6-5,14,ASSYSQQWAGGGYT
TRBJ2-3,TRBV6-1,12,ASSESEGAGTQY
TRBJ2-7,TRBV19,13,ASSTATGGTYEQY